This T cell receptor beta chain was captured by sequencing in a study of T cell responses to AZD1222 COVID-19 vaccine. Study-wide points: Two AZD1222 doses significantly raised spike-specific TCR breadth and depth over controls. At baseline, just five or six AZD1222 recipients tested seropositive. Repertoire sampling occurred only after the peak T cell response.

Points on this clone: As yet, its antigen is unknown.

Profiling relied on immunoSEQ multiplex PCR, and the TCRdb table lists in-frame clones only, not all of them. The sample holds about 200,000 clones, approximately 93% seen once. The CDR3 consists of 16 residues. Germline CDR1 reads SGHVS; CDR2 reads FNYEAQ. J lost 1 base, V lost 1 base, and 1 base had no gene match. Doses given second, at about 4 or about 12 weeks, were pooled. The TCR sequence derives from an adult who received the AZD1222 COVID-19 vaccine. The chain links TRBV7-6 to TRBJ2-3, with 11 bases matching TRBD2. The specimen was peripheral blood, collected 28 days after the second AZD1222 dose. The CDR3 protein is CASSLGGLAGTDTQYF. In nucleotides, the CDR3 is TGTGCCAGCAGCTTAGGGGGACTAGCGGGCACAGATACGCAGTATTTT. The full variable domain, rest sourced from reference TRBV7-6 and TRBJ2-3, is GAGVSQSPRYKVTKRGQDVALRCDPISGHVSLYWYRQALGQGPEFLTYFNYEAQQDKSGLPNDRFSAERPEGSISTLTIQRTEQRDSAMYRCASSLGGLAGTDTQYFGPGTRLTVL.